The table lists the clone carrying this T cell receptor beta chain with many counts. Antigen unknown. V lost 2 bases, J lost 3 bases, and 8 bases lay in between. The CDR3 is 13 amino acids. Germline V gene lookup returns CDR1 MNHEY and CDR2 SMNVEV (reference sequence). TCR alpha and beta CDR3 regions were amplified from RNA using iRepertoire nested multiplex PCR. Input was 100-400 ng of tissue mRNA or PBMC total RNA. TCRdb re-derived calls from the multiplex PCR reads in MiXCR, one entry per CDR3 protein. Here the sample spans some 190,000 distinct CDR3 sequences, 32% being singletons. These data belong to a study of glioma-infiltrating T cells. Findings and limits, study-wide: Very few CDR3 sequences were shared between tissue and blood. Above-expected tissue-blood divergence occurred in all gliomas, most in low-grade ones.

The TCR comes from a human donor with low-grade glioma or glioblastoma, undergoing nonglioma brain surgery, or in good health (not recorded which). The V call is TRBV27, the J call TRBJ2-7, with D unclear. The specimen was glioma tissue, nonneoplastic brain tissue, or PBMCs (not recorded which). The CDR3 protein is CASSLGLLYEQYF. CDR3 nucleotides: TGTGCCAGCAGTTTAGGCCTCCTCTACGAGCAGTACTTC.